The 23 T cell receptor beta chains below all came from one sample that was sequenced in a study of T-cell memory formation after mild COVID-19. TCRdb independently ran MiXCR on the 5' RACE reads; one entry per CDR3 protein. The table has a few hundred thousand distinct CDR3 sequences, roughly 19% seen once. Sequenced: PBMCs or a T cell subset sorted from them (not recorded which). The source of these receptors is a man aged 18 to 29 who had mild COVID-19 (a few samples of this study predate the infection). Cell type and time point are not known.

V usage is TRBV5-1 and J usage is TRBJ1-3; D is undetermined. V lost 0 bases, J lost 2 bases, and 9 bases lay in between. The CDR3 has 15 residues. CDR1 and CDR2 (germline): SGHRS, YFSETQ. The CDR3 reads CASSLENYAGNTIYF. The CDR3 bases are TGCGCCAGCAGCTTGGAAAATTATGCTGGAAACACCATATATTTT. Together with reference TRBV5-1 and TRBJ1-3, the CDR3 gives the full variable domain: KAGVTQTPRYLIKTRGQQVTLSCSPISGHRSVSWYQQTPGQGLQFLFEYFSETQRNKGNFPGRFSGRQFSNSRSEMNVSTLELGDSALYLCASSLENYAGNTIYFGEGSWLTVV.

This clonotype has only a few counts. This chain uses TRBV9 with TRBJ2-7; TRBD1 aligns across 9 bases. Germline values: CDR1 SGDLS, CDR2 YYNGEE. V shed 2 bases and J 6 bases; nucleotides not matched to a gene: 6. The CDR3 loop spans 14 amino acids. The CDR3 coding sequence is TGTGCCAGCAGCGTGGGACAGGGTTATCGCGAGCAGTACTTC. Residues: CASSVGQGYREQYF.

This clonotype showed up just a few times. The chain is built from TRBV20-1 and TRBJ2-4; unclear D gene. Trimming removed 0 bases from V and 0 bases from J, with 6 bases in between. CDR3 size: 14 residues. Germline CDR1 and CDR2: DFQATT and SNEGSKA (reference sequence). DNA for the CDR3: TGCAGTGCTAGAGATGGGGTAGCCAAAAACATTCAGTACTTC. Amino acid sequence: CSARDGVAKNIQYF.

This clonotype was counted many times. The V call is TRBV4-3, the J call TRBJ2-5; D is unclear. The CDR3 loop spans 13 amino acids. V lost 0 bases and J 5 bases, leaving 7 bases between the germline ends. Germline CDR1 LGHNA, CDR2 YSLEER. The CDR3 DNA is TGCGCCAGCAGCCAAGACCGAAGGGAGACCCAGTACTTC. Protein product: CASSQDRRETQYF.

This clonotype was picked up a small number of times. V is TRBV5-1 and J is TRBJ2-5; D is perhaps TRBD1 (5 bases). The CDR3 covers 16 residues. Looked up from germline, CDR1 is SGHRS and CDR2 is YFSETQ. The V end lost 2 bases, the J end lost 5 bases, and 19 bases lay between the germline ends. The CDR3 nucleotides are TGCGCCAGCAGCTTAGGGGCAAATCCCTTTGGCGAGACCCAGTACTTC. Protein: CASSLGANPFGETQYF.

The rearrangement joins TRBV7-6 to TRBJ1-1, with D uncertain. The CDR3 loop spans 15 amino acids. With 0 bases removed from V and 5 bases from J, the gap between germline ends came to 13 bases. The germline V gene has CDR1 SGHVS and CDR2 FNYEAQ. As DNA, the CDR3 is TGTGCCAGCAGCTTAGCTGGCGGGCTCAAGACTGAAGCTTTCTTT. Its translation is CASSLAGGLKTEAFF.

CDR3 protein: CASRTGLAGNTGELFF. In DNA, the CDR3 is TGCGCCAGCAGGACCGGACTAGCGGGGAACACCGGGGAGCTGTTTTTT. The gene calls are TRBV5-1 and TRBJ2-2; 11 bases align to TRBD2. With V trimmed by 5 bases and J by 1 base, 4 bases remained unmatched. Per the germline V gene, CDR1 is SGHRS and CDR2 is YFSETQ. This CDR3 spans 16 amino acids.

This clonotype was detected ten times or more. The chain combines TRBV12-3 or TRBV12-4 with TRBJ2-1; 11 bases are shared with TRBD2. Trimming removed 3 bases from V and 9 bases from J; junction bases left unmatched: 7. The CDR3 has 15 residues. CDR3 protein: CASSFRLAGLGEQFF. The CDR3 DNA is TGTGCCAGCAGTTTCAGACTAGCGGGACTAGGTGAGCAGTTCTTC.

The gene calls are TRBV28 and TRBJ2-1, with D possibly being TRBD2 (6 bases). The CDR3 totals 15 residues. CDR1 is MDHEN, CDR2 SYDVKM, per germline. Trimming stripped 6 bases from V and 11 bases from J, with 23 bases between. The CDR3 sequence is CASSTLLRTNYKQFF. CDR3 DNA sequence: TGTGCCAGCAGCACCCTTCTTAGGACTAACTATAAGCAGTTCTTC. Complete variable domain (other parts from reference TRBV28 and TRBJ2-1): DVKVTQSSRYLVKRTGEKVFLECVQDMDHENMFWYRQDPGLGLRLIYFSYDVKMKEKGDIPEGYSVSREKKERFSLILESASTNQTSMYLCASSTLLRTNYKQFFGPGTRLTVL.

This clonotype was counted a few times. CDR3 protein: CSVGRGTNEKLFF. As DNA, the CDR3 is TGCAGCGTTGGACGGGGAACTAATGAAAAACTGTTTTTT. The V and J genes are TRBV29-1 and TRBJ1-4, with D unresolved. The V end lost 4 bases, the J end lost 1 base, and 7 bases lay between the germline ends. The CDR3 runs 13 residues. CDR1 and CDR2 from the germline V gene are SQVTM and ANQGSEA.

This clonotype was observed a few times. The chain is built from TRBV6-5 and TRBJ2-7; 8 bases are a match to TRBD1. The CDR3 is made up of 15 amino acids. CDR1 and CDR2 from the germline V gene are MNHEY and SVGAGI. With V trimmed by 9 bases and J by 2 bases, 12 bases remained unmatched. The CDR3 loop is CASRQGMDPTYEQYV. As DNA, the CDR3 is TGTGCCAGTCGACAGGGGATGGACCCTACCTACGAGCAGTACGTC.

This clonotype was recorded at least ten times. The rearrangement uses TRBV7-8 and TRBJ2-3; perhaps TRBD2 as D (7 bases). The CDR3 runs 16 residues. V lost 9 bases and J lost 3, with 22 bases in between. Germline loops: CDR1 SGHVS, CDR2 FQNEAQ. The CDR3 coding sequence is TGTGCCAGTTCGGGGGGCCTAGCGGCCCTAACAGATACGCAGTATTTT. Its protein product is CASSGGLAALTDTQYF. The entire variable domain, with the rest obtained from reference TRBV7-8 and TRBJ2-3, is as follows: GAGVSQSPRYKVAKRGQDVALRCDPISGHVSLFWYQQALGQGPEFLTYFQNEAQLDKSGLPSDRFFAERPEGSVSTLKIQRTQQEDSAVYLCASSGGLAALTDTQYFGPGTRLTVL.

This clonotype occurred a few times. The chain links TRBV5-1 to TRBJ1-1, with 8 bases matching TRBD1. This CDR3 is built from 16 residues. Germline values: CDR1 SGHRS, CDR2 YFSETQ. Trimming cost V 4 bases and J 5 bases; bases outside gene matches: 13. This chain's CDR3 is CASSTKGTGPRTEAFF. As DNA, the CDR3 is TGCGCCAGCAGCACCAAAGGGACAGGTCCGCGGACTGAAGCTTTCTTT. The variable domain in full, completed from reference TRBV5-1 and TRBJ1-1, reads KAGVTQTPRYLIKTRGQQVTLSCSPISGHRSVSWYQQTPGQGLQFLFEYFSETQRNKGNFPGRFSGRQFSNSRSEMNVSTLELGDSALYLCASSTKGTGPRTEAFFGQGTRLTVV.

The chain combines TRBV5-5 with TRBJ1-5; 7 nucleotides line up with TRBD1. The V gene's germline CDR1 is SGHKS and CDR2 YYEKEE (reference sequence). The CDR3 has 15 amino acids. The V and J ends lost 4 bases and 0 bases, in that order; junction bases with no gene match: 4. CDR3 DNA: TGTGCCAGCAGCAGGGACAGAAATAGCAATCAGCCCCAGCATTTT. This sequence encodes CASSRDRNSNQPQHF.

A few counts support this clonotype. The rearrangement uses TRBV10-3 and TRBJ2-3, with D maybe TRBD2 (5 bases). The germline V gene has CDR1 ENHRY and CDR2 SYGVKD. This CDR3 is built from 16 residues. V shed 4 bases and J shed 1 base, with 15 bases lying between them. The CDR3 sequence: CAISVSSSGGTDTQYF. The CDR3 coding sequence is TGTGCCATCAGTGTTAGTAGTTCCGGGGGCACAGATACGCAGTATTTT.

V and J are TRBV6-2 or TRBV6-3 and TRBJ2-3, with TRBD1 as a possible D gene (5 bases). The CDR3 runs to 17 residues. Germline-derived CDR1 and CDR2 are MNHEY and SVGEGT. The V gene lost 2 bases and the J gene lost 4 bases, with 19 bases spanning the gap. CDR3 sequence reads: CASSYPEAAWGPDTQYF. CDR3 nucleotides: TGTGCCAGCAGTTACCCCGAGGCAGCGTGGGGCCCAGATACGCAGTATTTT.

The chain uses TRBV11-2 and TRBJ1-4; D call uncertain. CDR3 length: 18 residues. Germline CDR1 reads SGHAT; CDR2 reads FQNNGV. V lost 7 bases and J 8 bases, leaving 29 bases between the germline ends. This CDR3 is CASTLLRGRVTTGEKLFF. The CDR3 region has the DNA TGTGCCAGCACCCTGTTGCGGGGAAGGGTGACAACTGGGGAAAAACTGTTTTTT.

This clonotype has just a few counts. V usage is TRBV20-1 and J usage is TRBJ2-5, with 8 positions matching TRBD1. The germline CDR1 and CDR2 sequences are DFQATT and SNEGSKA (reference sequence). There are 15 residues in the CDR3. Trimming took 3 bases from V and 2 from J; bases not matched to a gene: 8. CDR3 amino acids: CSARTGTGQQETQYF. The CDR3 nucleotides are TGCAGTGCTAGGACCGGGACAGGTCAGCAAGAGACCCAGTACTTC.

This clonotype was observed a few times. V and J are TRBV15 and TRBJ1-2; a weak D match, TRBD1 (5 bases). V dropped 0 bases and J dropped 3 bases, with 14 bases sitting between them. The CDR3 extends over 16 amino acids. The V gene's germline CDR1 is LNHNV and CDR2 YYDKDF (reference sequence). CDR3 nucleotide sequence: TGTGCCACCAGCAGAGATGGCCAGGGTGAGGACTATGGCTACACCTTC. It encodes CATSRDGQGEDYGYTF.

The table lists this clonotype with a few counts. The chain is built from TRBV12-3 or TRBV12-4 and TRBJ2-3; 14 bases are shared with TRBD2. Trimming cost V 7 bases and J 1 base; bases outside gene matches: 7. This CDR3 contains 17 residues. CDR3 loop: CASNAPGLAGGTDTQYF. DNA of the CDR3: TGTGCCAGCAACGCACCGGGACTAGCGGGGGGCACAGATACGCAGTATTTT.

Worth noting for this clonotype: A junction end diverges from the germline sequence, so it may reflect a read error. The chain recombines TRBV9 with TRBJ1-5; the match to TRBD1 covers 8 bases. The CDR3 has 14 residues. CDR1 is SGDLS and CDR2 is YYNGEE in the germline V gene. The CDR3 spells CASSAGGAWQPKHF. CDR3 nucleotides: TGTGCCAGCAGCGCAGGGGGCGCGTGGCAGCCCAAGCATTTT.

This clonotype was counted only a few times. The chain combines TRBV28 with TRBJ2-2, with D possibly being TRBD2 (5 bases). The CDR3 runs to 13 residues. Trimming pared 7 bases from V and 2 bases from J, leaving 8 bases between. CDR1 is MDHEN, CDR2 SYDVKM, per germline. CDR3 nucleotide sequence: TGTGCCAGCATAGAGGGTAACACCGGGGAGCTGTTTTTT. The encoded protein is CASIEGNTGELFF.

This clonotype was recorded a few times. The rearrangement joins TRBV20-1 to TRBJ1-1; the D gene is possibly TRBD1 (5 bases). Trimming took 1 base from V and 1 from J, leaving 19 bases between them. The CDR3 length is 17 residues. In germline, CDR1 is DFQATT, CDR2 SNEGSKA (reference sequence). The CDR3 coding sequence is TGCAGTGCTAGAGTGCGGCCTGTCGACAGACCGAACACTGAAGCTTTCTTT. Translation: CSARVRPVDRPNTEAFF.